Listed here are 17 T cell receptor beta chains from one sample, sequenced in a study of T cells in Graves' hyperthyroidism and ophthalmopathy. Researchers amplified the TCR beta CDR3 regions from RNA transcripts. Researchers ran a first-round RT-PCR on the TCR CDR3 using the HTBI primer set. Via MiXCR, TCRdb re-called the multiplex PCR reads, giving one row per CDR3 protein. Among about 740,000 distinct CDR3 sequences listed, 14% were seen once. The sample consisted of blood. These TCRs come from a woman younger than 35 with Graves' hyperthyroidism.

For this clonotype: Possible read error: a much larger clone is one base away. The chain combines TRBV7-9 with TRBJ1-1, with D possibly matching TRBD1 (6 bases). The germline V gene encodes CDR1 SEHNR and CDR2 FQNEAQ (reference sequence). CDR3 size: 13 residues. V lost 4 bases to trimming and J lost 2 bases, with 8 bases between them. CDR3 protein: CASSSDSNTEAFF. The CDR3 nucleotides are TGTGCCAGCAGCTCGGACAGTAACACTGAAGCTTTCTTT.

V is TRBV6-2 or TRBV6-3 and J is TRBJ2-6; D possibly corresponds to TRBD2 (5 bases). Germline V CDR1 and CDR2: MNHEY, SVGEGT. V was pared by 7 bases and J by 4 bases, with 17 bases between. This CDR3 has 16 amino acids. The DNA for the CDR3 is TGTGCCAGCACCCGGGATTTACTTGCCGGGGCCAACGTCCTGACTTTC. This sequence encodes CASTRDLLAGANVLTF.

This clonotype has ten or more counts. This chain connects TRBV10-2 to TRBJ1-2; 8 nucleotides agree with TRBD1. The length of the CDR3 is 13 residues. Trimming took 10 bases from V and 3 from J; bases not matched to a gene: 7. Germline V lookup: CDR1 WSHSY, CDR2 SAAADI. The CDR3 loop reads CATIPDRDYGYTF. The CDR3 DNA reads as TGCGCCACCATTCCGGACAGGGACTATGGCTACACCTTC.

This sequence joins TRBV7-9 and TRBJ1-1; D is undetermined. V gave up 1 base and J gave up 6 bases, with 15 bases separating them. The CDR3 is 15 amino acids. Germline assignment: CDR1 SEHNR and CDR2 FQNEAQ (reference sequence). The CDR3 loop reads CASSLVAQLSAEAFF. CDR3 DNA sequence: TGTGCCAGCAGCTTAGTGGCACAGCTCTCCGCTGAAGCTTTCTTT.

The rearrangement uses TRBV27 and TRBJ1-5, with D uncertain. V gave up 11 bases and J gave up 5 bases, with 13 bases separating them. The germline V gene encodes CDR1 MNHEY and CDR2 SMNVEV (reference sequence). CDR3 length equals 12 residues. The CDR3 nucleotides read TGTGCCCCCATAGGAATTTATCAGCCCCAGCATTTT. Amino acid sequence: CAPIGIYQPQHF.

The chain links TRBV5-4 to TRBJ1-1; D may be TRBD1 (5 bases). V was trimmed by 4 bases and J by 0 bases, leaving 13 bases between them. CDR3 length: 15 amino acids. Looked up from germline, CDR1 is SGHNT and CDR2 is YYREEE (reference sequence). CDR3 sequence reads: CASSEARVMNTEAFF. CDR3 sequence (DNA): TGTGCCAGCAGCGAGGCCAGGGTCATGAACACTGAAGCTTTCTTT.

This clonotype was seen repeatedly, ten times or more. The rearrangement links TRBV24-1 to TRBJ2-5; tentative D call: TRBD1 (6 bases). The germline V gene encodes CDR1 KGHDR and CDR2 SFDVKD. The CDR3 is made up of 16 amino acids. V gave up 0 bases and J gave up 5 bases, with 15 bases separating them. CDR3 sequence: CATSDLAQGELETQYF. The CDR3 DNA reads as TGTGCCACCAGTGATTTGGCACAGGGAGAACTCGAGACCCAGTACTTC.

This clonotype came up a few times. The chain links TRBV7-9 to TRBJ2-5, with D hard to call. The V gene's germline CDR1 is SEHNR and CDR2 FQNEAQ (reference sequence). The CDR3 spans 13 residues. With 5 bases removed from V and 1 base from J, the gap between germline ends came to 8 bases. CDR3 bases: TGTGCCAGCAGCGCTCGTCTCCAAGAGACCCAGTACTTC. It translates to CASSARLQETQYF.

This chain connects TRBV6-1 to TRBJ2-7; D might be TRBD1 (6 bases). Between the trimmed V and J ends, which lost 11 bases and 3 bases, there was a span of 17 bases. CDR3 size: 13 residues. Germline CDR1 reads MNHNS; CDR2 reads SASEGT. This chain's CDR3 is CAASRDTFYEQYF. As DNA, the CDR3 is TGTGCCGCTAGCCGGGACACCTTCTACGAGCAGTACTTC.

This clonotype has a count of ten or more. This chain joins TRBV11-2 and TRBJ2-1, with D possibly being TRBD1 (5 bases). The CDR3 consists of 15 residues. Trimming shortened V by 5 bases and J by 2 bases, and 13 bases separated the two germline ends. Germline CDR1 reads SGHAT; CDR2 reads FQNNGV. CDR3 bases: TGTGCCAGCAGCCCCCGACAGAATCCCTACAATGAGCAGTTCTTC. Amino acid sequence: CASSPRQNPYNEQFF.

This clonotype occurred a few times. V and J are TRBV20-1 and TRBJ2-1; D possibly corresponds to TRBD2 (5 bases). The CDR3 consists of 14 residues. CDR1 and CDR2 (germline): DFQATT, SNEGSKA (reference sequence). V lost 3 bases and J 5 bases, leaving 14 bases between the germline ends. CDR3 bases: TGCAGTGCTAGTTACGGGGAGAGCCACAATGAGCAGTTCTTC. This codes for CSASYGESHNEQFF.

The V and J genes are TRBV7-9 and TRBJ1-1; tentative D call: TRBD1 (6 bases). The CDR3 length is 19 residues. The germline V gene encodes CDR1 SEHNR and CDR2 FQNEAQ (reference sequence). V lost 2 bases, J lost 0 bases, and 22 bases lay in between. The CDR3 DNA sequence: TGTGCCAGCAGCTTACCCCGAGTGACCGGGGGCGTCATGAACACTGAAGCTTTCTTT. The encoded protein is CASSLPRVTGGVMNTEAFF.

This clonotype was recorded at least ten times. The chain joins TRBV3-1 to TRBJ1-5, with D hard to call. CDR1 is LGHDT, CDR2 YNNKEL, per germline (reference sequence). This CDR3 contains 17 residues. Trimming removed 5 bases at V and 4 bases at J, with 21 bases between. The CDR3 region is CASSSQPGVYRNQPQHF. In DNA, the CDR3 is TGTGCCAGCAGCTCCCAACCTGGCGTTTATCGGAATCAGCCCCAGCATTTT.

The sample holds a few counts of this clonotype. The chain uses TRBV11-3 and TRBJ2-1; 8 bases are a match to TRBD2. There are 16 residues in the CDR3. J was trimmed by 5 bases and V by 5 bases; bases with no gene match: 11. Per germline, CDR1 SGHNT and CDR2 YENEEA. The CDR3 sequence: CASSPRTGGRNNEQFF. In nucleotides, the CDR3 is TGTGCCAGCAGCCCACGGACTGGCGGGAGGAACAATGAGCAGTTCTTC.

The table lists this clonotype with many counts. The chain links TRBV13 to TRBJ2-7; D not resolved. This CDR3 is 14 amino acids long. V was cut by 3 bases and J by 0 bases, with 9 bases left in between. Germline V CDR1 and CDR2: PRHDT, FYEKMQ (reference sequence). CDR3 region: CASSFKPTSYEQYF. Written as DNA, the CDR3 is TGTGCCAGCAGCTTCAAACCGACCTCCTACGAGCAGTACTTC. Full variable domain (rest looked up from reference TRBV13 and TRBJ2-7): AAGVIQSPRHLIKEKRETATLKCYPIPRHDTVYWYQQGPGQDPQFLISFYEKMQSDKGSIPDRFSAQQFSDYHSELNMSSLELGDSALYFCASSFKPTSYEQYFGPGTRLTVT.

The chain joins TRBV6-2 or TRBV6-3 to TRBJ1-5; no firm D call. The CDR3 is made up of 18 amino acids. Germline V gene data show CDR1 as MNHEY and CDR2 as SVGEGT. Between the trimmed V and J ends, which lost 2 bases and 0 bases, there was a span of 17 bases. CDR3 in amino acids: CASSYLSYAEYSNQPQHF. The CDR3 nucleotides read TGTGCCAGCAGTTACCTATCCTACGCAGAATATAGCAATCAGCCCCAGCATTTT.

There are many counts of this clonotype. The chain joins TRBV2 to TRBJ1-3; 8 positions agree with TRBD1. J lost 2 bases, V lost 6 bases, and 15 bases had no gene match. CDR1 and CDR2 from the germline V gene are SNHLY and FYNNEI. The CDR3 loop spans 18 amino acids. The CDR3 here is CASSPAGRQGLTGNTIYF. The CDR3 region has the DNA TGTGCCAGCAGCCCTGCGGGGAGACAGGGGCTTACTGGAAACACCATATATTTT.